This T cell receptor beta chain was sequenced in a study of blood T cell repertoires in COVID-19. Study at large: From the United States, Italy and Spain came samples of acute and convalescent COVID-19. The cDNA or gDNA used as material had been derived from T cells, B-cell-depleted T cells, or PBMCs.

CDR1 MNHEY and CDR2 SMNVEV come from the germline V gene (reference sequence). The CDR3 is 19 residues long. The trim removed 5 bases at V and 8 bases at J, leaving 17 bases unmatched. In the authors' methods: Reference gene primers were amplified, and this amplification served to estimate nucleated cell counts. Assay: immunoSEQ multiplex PCR; the TCRdb copy retains only in-frame clones and omits some. Clone size and V and J calls were adopted from that table, with D and trimming inferred from the DNA. The table records around 150,000 clones, 80% to 90% of them present only once. The receptor's source is a man in his fifties or sixties with active or convalescent COVID-19. Input material: peripheral blood. The gene calls are TRBV27 and TRBJ2-1; 14 nucleotides align to TRBD2. The CDR3 spells CASSSSSGTSGSSLDEQFF. For the CDR3, the DNA is TGTGCCAGCAGTAGCTCGTCCGGGACTAGCGGGAGTTCGCTCGATGAGCAGTTCTTC.